This passage covers 25 T cell receptor beta chains from one sample sequenced in a study of shared clonotypes between healthy human individuals. Here immunoSEQ multiplex PCR was the method, and the copy in TCRdb shows in-frame clones only, minus some. The repertoire has about 1.5 million clones, 95% to 99% of them found once; the top ten carry roughly 0.4%. The specimen sequenced was naive CD4+ T cells sorted from blood. The subset denotes: CD45RA+ positively selected. These receptor sequences come from a man under 40 in good health.

Comment on this clone: This CDR3 is also generated by other DNA sequences in the sample. The CDR3 loop reads CASSEDRVVETQYF. The CDR3 DNA reads TGTGCCAGCAGTGAGGACAGGGTTGTGGAGACCCAGTACTTC. The V call is TRBV6-1, the J call TRBJ2-5; TRBD1 agrees at 8 bases. V shed 3 bases and J 5 bases; nucleotides not matched to a gene: 5. This CDR3 spans 14 amino acids. Germline values: CDR1 MNHNS, CDR2 SASEGT.

The rearrangement uses TRBV7-9 and TRBJ2-7; TRBD2 aligns across 9 bases. The trim removed 1 base at V and 4 bases at J, leaving 8 bases unmatched. CDR1 SEHNR and CDR2 FQNEAQ come from the germline V gene (reference sequence). The CDR3 runs 16 residues. The CDR3 nucleotides read TGTGCCAGCAGCTTAGTCTTAGCGGGAGATCGGTACGAGCAGTACTTC. Its protein product is CASSLVLAGDRYEQYF.

The chain combines TRBV7-8 with TRBJ1-3, with unresolved D. From germline, CDR1 is SGHVS and CDR2 FQNEAQ. V gave up 2 bases and J gave up 0 bases, with 8 bases separating them. The CDR3 is 15 amino acids. CDR3 sequence: CASSLIRGSGNTIYF. DNA of the CDR3: TGTGCCAGCAGCTTAATTCGGGGCTCTGGAAACACCATATATTTT.

The rearrangement uses TRBV9 and TRBJ2-7, with a weak D call TRBD2 (6 bases). CDR1 is SGDLS and CDR2 is YYNGEE in the germline V gene. The CDR3 loop spans 13 amino acids. Trimming left V 7 bases short and J 5 bases short, with 16 bases between. The CDR3 DNA reads as TGTGCCAGCGGAAAAACCGGGGGACACGAGCAGTACTTC. The encoded protein is CASGKTGGHEQYF. The full variable domain, in which reference TRBV9 and TRBJ2-7 provide the parts outside the CDR3, is DSGVTQTPKHLITATGQRVTLRCSPRSGDLSVYWYQQSLDQGLQFLIQYYNGEERAKGNILERFSAQQFPDLHSELNLSSLELGDSALYFCASGKTGGHEQYFGPGTRLTVT.

This rearrangement joins TRBV2 to TRBJ2-7; D is perhaps TRBD2 (5 bases). From germline, CDR1 is SNHLY and CDR2 FYNNEI. Trimming pared 6 bases from V and 3 bases from J, leaving 12 bases between. The CDR3 runs to 13 residues. CDR3 nucleotide sequence: TGTGCCAGCAGCGGGGAATCGATCTACGAGCAGTACTTC. Amino acids: CASSGESIYEQYF.

The chain uses TRBV5-4 and TRBJ1-1; D unclear. CDR1 is SGHNT and CDR2 is YYREEE in the germline V gene (reference sequence). Trimming removed 0 bases from V and 2 bases from J, with 5 bases in between. This CDR3 comprises 13 residues. CDR3 region: CASSLDVNTEAFF. The DNA for the CDR3 is TGTGCCAGCAGCTTGGATGTAAACACTGAAGCTTTCTTT. The full variable domain, in which reference TRBV5-4 and TRBJ1-1 provide the parts outside the CDR3, is ETGVTQSPTHLIKTRGQQVTLRCSSQSGHNTVSWYQQALGQGPQFIFQYYREEENGRGNFPPRFSGLQFPNYSSELNVNALELDDSALYLCASSLDVNTEAFFGQGTRLTVV.

The CDR3, as DNA: TGCGCCAGCAGCTTGGGTGGACTAGCGGGAGCGGGCACAGATACGCAGTATTTT. It codes for CASSLGGLAGAGTDTQYF. The V gene is TRBV5-1, the J gene TRBJ2-3; 13 bases map to TRBD2. This CDR3 region has 18 residues. V dropped 0 bases and J dropped 1; count of bases not matched to a gene: 5. CDR1 and CDR2 from the germline V gene are SGHRS and YFSETQ.

The rearrangement joins TRBV28 to TRBJ2-3; 11 positions agree with TRBD1. The V gene's germline CDR1 is MDHEN and CDR2 SYDVKM. Trimming at V came to 5 bases and at J to 5 bases, leaving 6 bases not matched to a gene. This CDR3 comprises 15 residues. Here the CDR3 reads CASSKPGQGEDTQYF. For the CDR3, the DNA is TGTGCCAGCAGTAAGCCGGGACAGGGGGAAGATACGCAGTATTTT.

This chain joins TRBV28 and TRBJ2-7; D not certain. The CDR3 runs 12 residues. Germline values: CDR1 MDHEN, CDR2 SYDVKM. V dropped 2 bases and J dropped 3 bases, with 5 bases sitting between them. CDR3 in amino acids: CASSLMYYEQYF. Written as DNA, the CDR3 is TGTGCCAGCAGTTTAATGTACTACGAGCAGTACTTC.

The chain has TRBV5-4 and TRBJ2-3; 7 bases match TRBD2. The germline CDR1 and CDR2 sequences are SGHNT and YYREEE (reference sequence). The CDR3 has 15 amino acids. V gave up 1 base and J gave up 2 bases; unmatched junction bases: 4. CDR3 DNA sequence: TGTGCCAGCAGCTTGTACGGGACTAACACAGATACGCAGTATTTT. Its translation: CASSLYGTNTDTQYF.

The J gene is TRBJ2-2, the V gene TRBV4-1, with 14 bases identical to TRBD2. The CDR3 has 18 amino acids. The germline V gene has CDR1 MGHRA and CDR2 YSYEKL. J was trimmed by 2 bases and V by 4 bases; bases with no gene match: 6. CDR3 nucleotide sequence: TGCGCCAGCAGCCCGAGACTAGCGGGAGGGCCTAACACCGGGGAGCTGTTTTTT. Translated, it gives CASSPRLAGGPNTGELFF.

The CDR3 is CASSEAARYNEKLFF. DNA for the CDR3: TGTGCCAGCAGTGAAGCGGCCAGATATAATGAAAAACTGTTTTTT. This sequence joins TRBV6-1 and TRBJ1-4; D uncertain. The V and J ends lost 0 bases and 4 bases respectively, with 9 bases between them. Looked up from germline, CDR1 is MNHNS and CDR2 is SASEGT. The CDR3 extends over 15 amino acids.

This clone has a single count. The chain uses TRBV6-6 and TRBJ2-1; perhaps TRBD2 as D (5 bases). The V gene lost 6 bases and the J gene lost 4 bases, with 13 bases spanning the gap. The CDR3 has 14 residues. Germline V CDR1 and CDR2: MNHNY, SVGAGI (reference sequence). The CDR3 reads CASRDWSAYNEQFF. The CDR3 DNA is TGTGCCAGCAGGGACTGGAGCGCTTACAATGAGCAGTTCTTC.

The chain carries TRBV5-8 and TRBJ2-4, with a possible D match to TRBD1 (5 bases). CDR1 is SGHTS, CDR2 YDEGEE, per germline. Trimming shortened V by 0 bases and J by 0 bases, and 7 bases separated the two germline ends. The CDR3 has 15 amino acids. The CDR3 nucleotides read TGTGCCAGCAGCTTGGGGACATTAGCCAAAAACATTCAGTACTTC. It yields the protein CASSLGTLAKNIQYF.

The chain employs TRBV6-1 and TRBJ1-2, with D maybe TRBD1 (6 bases). The CDR3 consists of 14 residues. In germline, CDR1 is MNHNS, CDR2 SASEGT. V gave up 10 bases and J gave up 3 bases, with 18 bases separating them. The DNA for the CDR3 is TGTGCCACACAAAACCCAGGGACACACTATGGCTACACCTTC. This translates into CATQNPGTHYGYTF.

J is TRBJ1-5 and V is TRBV30; 9 nucleotides agree with TRBD1. V was pared by 5 bases and J by 4 bases, with 3 bases of the junction left unmatched. There are 13 residues in the CDR3. CDR1 is GTSNPN and CDR2 is SVGIG in the germline V gene (reference sequence). CDR3 in amino acids: CAWGGQGNQPQHF. In nucleotides, the CDR3 is TGTGCCTGGGGTGGACAGGGGAATCAGCCCCAGCATTTT. Full variable domain (rest looked up from reference TRBV30 and TRBJ1-5): SQTIHQWPATLVQPVGSPLSLECTVEGTSNPNLYWYRQAAGRGLQLLFYSVGIGQISSEVPQNLSASRPQDRQFILSSKKLLLSDSGFYLCAWGGQGNQPQHFGDGTRLSIL.

V and J are TRBV5-1 and TRBJ2-1; TRBD2 agrees at 8 bases. CDR1 is SGHRS and CDR2 is YFSETQ in the germline V gene. The V segment lost 5 bases and the J segment 7 bases; nucleotides outside the gene matches: 11. This CDR3 contains 15 residues. Here the CDR3 DNA reads TGCGCCAGCAGGCTCCCCCGGGAGGGCCCAAATGAGCAGTTCTTC. This sequence encodes CASRLPREGPNEQFF.

The chain uses TRBV5-1 and TRBJ2-5; TRBD2 matches at 11 bases. Germline V lookup: CDR1 SGHRS, CDR2 YFSETQ. After removal of 1 base from V and 2 bases from J, the junction contained 4 bases not matched to a gene. The CDR3 contains 16 residues. CDR3 DNA: TGCGCCAGCAGCTTGATAGGGACTAGCGGACAAGAGACCCAGTACTTC. Amino acids: CASSLIGTSGQETQYF.

V gene TRBV7-9 combines with J gene TRBJ2-7; 7 bases map to TRBD1. V lost 5 bases and J lost 2; bases outside the gene matches: 6. This CDR3 contains 14 residues. Germline CDR1 reads SEHNR; CDR2 reads FQNEAQ (reference sequence). This chain's CDR3 is CASSPGTVAYEQYF. DNA of the CDR3: TGTGCCAGCAGCCCAGGGACAGTTGCCTACGAGCAGTACTTC. Looking up the rest from reference TRBV7-9 and TRBJ2-7 gives the full variable domain: DTGVSQNPRHKITKRGQNVTFRCDPISEHNRLYWYRQTLGQGPEFLTYFQNEAQLEKSRLLSDRFSAERPKGSFSTLEIQRTEQGDSAMYLCASSPGTVAYEQYFGPGTRLTVT.

The chain carries TRBV7-2 and TRBJ2-5; TRBD2 agrees at 8 bases. There are 14 residues in the CDR3. V gave up 2 bases and J gave up 3 bases; unmatched junction bases: 2. Germline assignment: CDR1 SGHTA and CDR2 FQGNSA. The CDR3 DNA sequence: TGTGCCAGCAGCTTACCCGGGAGGGAAGAGACCCAGTACTTC. Encoded protein: CASSLPGREETQYF.

The chain employs TRBV6-1 and TRBJ1-2, with a tentative D call TRBD1 (5 bases). This CDR3 spans 15 amino acids. Germline CDR1 and CDR2: MNHNS and SASEGT. V lost 3 bases to trimming and J lost 8 bases, with 19 bases between them. CDR3 in amino acids: CASSDPKAGTRGYTF. The CDR3 coding sequence is TGTGCCAGCAGTGACCCCAAGGCGGGGACGCGAGGCTACACCTTC.

The chain combines TRBV18 with TRBJ1-1; unclear D gene. This CDR3 region has 16 residues. From germline, CDR1 is KGHSH and CDR2 LQKENI. The V end was cut by 3 bases, the J end by 3 bases, with 17 bases between. The CDR3 spells CASSPSRSRPDTEAFF. CDR3 nucleotides: TGTGCCAGCTCACCTTCACGGAGCAGACCCGACACTGAAGCTTTCTTT.

The rearrangement joins TRBV28 to TRBJ2-1; D is possibly TRBD1 or TRBD2 (6 bases each). Trimming removed 4 bases at V and 7 bases at J, with 14 bases between. The CDR3 is made up of 14 amino acids. Per the germline V gene, CDR1 is MDHEN and CDR2 is SYDVKM. CDR3 DNA: TGTGCCAGCAGTTCGGGGGCTCGAACAAATGAGCAGTTCTTC. Translated: CASSSGARTNEQFF. Full variable domain (missing parts from reference TRBV28 and TRBJ2-1): DVKVTQSSRYLVKRTGEKVFLECVQDMDHENMFWYRQDPGLGLRLIYFSYDVKMKEKGDIPEGYSVSREKKERFSLILESASTNQTSMYLCASSSGARTNEQFFGPGTRLTVL.

The genes are TRBV7-8 and TRBJ2-7; TRBD1 matches 10 bases. With 6 bases clipped from V and 4 bases from J, the junction kept 12 bases outside the gene matches. CDR3 length: 16 amino acids. Germline V gives CDR1 SGHVS, CDR2 FQNEAQ. CDR3 DNA: TGTGCCAGCAGAAGAAACTCCGGGACAGGGGTTTACGAGCAGTACTTC. This gives the protein CASRRNSGTGVYEQYF.

The chain carries TRBV5-6 and TRBJ1-5, with a tentative D call TRBD1 (6 bases). Germline V lookup: CDR1 SGHDT, CDR2 YYEEEE. The CDR3 runs 14 residues. V lost 4 bases and J lost 4, with 12 bases in between. The CDR3 coding sequence is TGTGCCAGCAGCACCGGGACACTTAATCAGCCCCAGCATTTT. The encoded protein is CASSTGTLNQPQHF.